A selection of T cell receptor beta chains follows, all from one sample in a study of blood T cell repertoires in COVID-19. Produced via immunoSEQ multiplex PCR; TCRdb's table is partial and in-frame only. The sample has about 74,000 clones; roughly 81% are singletons. Sequencing was done on a sample of peripheral blood. Receptors originate from a man between 65 and 85 years old with acute or convalescent COVID-19. Each CDR3 is given with its conserved first and last residue.

cdr3_length	v_call	cdr3_aa
16	TRBV6-2/TRBV6-3	CASSPTDYNWVNEQFF
16	TRBV7-8	CASRLTGGATNEKLFF
13	TRBV21-1	CASSTDSLNEQFF
17	TRBV7-3	CASSVGLGSSGSNEQFF
13	TRBV28	CACGATLYNEQFF
16	TRBV7-6	CASSSQSGTGNYGYTF
15	TRBV2	CASSDHLAYTDTQYF
12	TRBV11-3	CASSAGGHEQYF
15	TRBV10-3	CAAGLAGGAYNEQFF
13	TRBV28	CASTLTGDGELFF
14	TRBV5-6	CASSPVGVGEKLFF
19	TRBV3-1/TRBV3-2	CASRQGFSGRPGIRETQYF
12	TRBV6-2/TRBV6-3	CASSQNPSPLHF
17	TRBV24-1	CATSDPSGNDVGNEQFF
13	TRBV7-8	CASSLGGDEKLFF
12	TRBV7-2	CASSLSGLEQYF
16	TRBV4-2	CASSQDHGRTYNEQFF
15	TRBV3-1/TRBV3-2	CASSRYRDRGNGYTF
18	TRBV10-3	CAISETPGQGLGGNTIYF
13	TRBV5-1	CASSLVGRDGYTF
12	TRBV5-1	CASSLPSNEQFF
16	TRBV5-1	CASSQGTGSGANVLTF
15	TRBV7-9	CASSLADRLDETQYF
14	TRBV6-2/TRBV6-3	CASSPRGGKNIQYF
15	TRBV6-5	CASSYPGVSYNEQFF
15	TRBV7-9	CASSYGDSSNEKLFF
12	TRBV7-8	CASSLTTYGYTF
17	TRBV14	CASSQDLGQGTHNEQFF
12	TRBV2	CASSARGYEQYF
14	TRBV14	CASSQSTVTYGYTF
17	TRBV15	CATSRPTRGTTNTEAFF
18	TRBV7-2	CASSLSGTSGPSTDTQYF
19	TRBV12-5	CASGLPRPDRGYSNQPQHF